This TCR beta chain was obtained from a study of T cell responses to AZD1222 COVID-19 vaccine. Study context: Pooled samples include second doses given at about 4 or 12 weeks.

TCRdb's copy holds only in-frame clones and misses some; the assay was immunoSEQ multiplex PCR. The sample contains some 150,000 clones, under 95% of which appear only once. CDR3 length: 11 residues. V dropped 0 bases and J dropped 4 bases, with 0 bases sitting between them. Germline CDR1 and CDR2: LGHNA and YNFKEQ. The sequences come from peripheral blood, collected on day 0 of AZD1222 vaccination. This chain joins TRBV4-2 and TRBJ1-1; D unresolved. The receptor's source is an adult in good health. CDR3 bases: TGTGCCAGCAGCCAAGACACTGAAGCTTTCTTT. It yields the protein CASSQDTEAFF.